This T cell receptor beta chain was found in a study of T-cell memory formation after mild COVID-19 (dated by TCRdb to 2020 to 2023). About the investigation overall: TCR sequence clusters from the two donors were found to be largely donor specific. T-cell clones expanding and contracting after mild COVID-19 in a couple of donors were tracked by longitudinal TCRalpha and TCRbeta repertoire sequencing. The cohort was made up of two young adult volunteers, one female and one male, who were previously healthy. Here is what the overall study found, with its caveats: Contracting CD4+ clones appeared mostly in the CM and EM memory subsets, whereas CD8+ clones were enriched in EMRA. Clones that contracted from day 15 to 85 showed balanced CD4/CD8 phenotypes, whereas a second wave of clones that expanded from day 15 to 37 leaned towards CD4+. SARS-CoV-2 specificity was not confirmed for the second-wave clones peaking on day 37. The study included only a couple of mild cases, and larger cohorts that include severe cases with pre-infection samples were judged to be necessary. Some responding clones were detected in pre-infection memory, suggesting pre-existing cross-reactive memory T cells joined the SARS-CoV-2 response.

Ficoll-Paque density gradient centrifugation was used to isolate PBMCs. The reads were generated on an Illumina NovaSeq 6000. TCRalpha and TCRbeta cDNA libraries were constructed by 5'RACE with constant-segment primers, with sample barcodes and unique molecular identifiers being introduced. Trizol reagent was used to extract RNA from every sample. Libraries were amplified in two PCR steps, with a second sample barcode and Illumina TruSeq adapters added in the second step. Sequencing of the libraries was done on an Illumina NovaSeq, producing 2 x 150 bp paired-end reads. The study's own analysis went as follows. The reads were demultiplexed and collapsed into UMI-guided consensus sequences using migec v1.2.7. With mixcr v2.1.11, UMI consensuses were aligned to TRA and TRB V and J templates and assembled into clonotypes. Expanded or contracted clonotypes were those called significant by both edgeR and NoisET, with noise models trained on biological replicates. For edgeR calls, a false discovery rate-adjusted p below 0.01 and a log2 fold-change threshold of 1 were applied. As an exploratory analysis of dynamics, max-normalized trajectories of the 1000 most abundant clonotypes were examined with PCA combined with hierarchical clustering. Each responding clone was given a CD4 or CD8 phenotype based on the CD4+ and CD8+ repertoires, which had been sequenced separately. TCRdb reran the public reads through fastp at Q25 and MiXCR, keeping productive beta chains. Rows matching on CDR3 protein sequence are summarized as one entry with the most common DNA and genes. It is TCRdb's table, rather than the study itself, that gives the V and J calls and clone size. This sample lists around 260,000 distinct CDR3 sequences; 16% were detected once. In total, the top ten clones hold 22% of the sample.

Based on the germline V gene, the CDR1 and CDR2 sequences are SQVTM and ANQGSEA. The CDR3 measures 13 amino acids from cysteine to phenylalanine. The CDR3 DNA has 39 bases and is translated from base 1. Cut back by 3 bases and 2 bases, the V and J ends lie 11 bases apart. Notes on this clonotype: Its target antigen remains unknown. Per-base qualities were not stored, and no clone one base away is much larger.

The receptor was derived from a man younger than 35 who had mild COVID-19 (a few samples of this study predate the infection). The sample titles of this study are shuffled in the database, so cell type and time point are left out; the donor was told from shared clones. The sample consisted of PBMCs or a T cell subset sorted from them (not recorded which). Recombination connected TRBV29-1 to TRBJ2-7; the D gene remains uncertain. The CDR3 amino acid sequence is: CSVEAGQPYEQYF. The DNA sequence is TGCAGCGTTGAGGCAGGCCAACCCTACGAGCAGTACTTC.